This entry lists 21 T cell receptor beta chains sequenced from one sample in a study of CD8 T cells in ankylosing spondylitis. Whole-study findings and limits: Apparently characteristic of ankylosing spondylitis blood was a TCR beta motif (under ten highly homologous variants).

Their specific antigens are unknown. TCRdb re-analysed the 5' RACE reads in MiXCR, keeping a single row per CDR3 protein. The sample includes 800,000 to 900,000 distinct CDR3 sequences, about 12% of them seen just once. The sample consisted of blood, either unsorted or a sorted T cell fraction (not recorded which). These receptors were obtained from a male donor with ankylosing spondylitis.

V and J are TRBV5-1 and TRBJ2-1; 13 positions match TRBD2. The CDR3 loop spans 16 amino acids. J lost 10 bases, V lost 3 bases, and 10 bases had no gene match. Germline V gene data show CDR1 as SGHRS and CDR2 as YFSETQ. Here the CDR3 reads CASSSRTSGGLGEQFF. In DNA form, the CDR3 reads TGCGCCAGCAGCTCCAGGACTAGCGGGGGACTGGGGGAGCAGTTCTTC.

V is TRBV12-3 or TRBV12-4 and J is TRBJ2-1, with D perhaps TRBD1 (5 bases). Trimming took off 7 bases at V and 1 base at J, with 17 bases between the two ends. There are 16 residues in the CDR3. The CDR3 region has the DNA TGTGCCAGCATCCCGCAGGGTCTCTTGTCCTACAATGAGCAGTTCTTC. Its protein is CASIPQGLLSYNEQFF.

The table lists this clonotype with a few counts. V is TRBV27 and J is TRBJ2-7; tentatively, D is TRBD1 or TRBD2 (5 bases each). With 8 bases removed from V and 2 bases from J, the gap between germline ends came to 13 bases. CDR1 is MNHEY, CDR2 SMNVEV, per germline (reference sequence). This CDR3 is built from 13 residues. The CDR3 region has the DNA TGTGCCAGCGGGACCTTGCGGACCTACGAGCAGTACTTC. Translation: CASGTLRTYEQYF.

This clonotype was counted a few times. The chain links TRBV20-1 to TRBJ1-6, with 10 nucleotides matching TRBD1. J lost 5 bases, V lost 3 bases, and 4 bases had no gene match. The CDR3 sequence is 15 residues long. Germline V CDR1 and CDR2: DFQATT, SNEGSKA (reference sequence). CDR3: CSARAGTGDNSPLHF. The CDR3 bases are TGCAGTGCTAGGGCCGGGACAGGGGATAATTCACCCCTCCACTTT.

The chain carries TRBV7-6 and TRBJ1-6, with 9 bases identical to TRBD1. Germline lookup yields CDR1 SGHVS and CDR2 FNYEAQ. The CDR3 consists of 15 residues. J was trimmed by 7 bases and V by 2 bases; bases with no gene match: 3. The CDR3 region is CASSLSGQGNSPLHF. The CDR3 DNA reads TGTGCCAGCAGCTTATCGGGACAGGGAAATTCACCCCTCCACTTT.

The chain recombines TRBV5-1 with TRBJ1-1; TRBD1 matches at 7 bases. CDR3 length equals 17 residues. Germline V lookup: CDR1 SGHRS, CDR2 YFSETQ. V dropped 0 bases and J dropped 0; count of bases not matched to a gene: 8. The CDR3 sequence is CASSLGQGIHMNTEAFF. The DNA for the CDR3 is TGCGCCAGCAGCTTGGGACAGGGAATCCATATGAACACTGAAGCTTTCTTT.

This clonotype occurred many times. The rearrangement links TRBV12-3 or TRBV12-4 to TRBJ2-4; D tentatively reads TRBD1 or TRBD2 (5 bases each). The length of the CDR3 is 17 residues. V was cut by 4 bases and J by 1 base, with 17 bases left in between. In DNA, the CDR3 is TGTGCCAGCAGTTCCCTTGAGGGACCAGGGGCCAAAAACATTCAGTACTTC. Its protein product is CASSSLEGPGAKNIQYF.

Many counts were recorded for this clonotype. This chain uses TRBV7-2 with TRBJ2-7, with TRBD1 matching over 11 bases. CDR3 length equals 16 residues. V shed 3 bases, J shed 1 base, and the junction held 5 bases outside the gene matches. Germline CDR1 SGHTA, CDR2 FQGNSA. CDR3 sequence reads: CASSFNGQGASYEQYF. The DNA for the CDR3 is TGTGCCAGCAGCTTCAACGGACAGGGGGCTTCCTACGAGCAGTACTTC.

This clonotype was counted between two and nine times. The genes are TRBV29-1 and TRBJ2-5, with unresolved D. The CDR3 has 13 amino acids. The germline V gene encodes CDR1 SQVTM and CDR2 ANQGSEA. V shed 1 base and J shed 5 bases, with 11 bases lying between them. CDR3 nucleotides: TGCAGCGTTGAAGTCGCGAAGTCGGAGACCCAGTACTTC. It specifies CSVEVAKSETQYF.

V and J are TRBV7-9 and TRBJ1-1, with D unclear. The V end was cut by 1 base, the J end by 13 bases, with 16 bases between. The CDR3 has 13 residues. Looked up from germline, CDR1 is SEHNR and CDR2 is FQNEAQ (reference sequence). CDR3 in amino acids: CASSLGVGQDLFF. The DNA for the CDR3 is TGTGCCAGCAGCTTAGGGGTGGGCCAAGACCTTTTCTTT.

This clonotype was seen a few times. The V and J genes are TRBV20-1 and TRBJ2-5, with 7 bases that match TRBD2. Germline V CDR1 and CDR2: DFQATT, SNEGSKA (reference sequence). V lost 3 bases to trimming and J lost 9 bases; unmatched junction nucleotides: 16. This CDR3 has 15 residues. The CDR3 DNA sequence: TGCAGTGCTAGGGCTCTGGCGGGAGCTTTGGGTGCCCAGTACTTC. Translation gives CSARALAGALGAQYF.

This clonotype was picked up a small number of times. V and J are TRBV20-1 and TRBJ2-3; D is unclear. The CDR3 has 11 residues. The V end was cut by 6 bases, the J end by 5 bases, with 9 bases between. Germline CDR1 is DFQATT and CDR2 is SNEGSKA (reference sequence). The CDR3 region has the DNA TGCAGTGCCCAGACGGAAGATACGCAGTATTTT. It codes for CSAQTEDTQYF.

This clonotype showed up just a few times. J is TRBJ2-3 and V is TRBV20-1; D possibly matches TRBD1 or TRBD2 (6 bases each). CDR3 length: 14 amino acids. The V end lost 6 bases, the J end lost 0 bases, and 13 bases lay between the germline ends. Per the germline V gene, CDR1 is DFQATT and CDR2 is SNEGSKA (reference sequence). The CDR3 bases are TGCAGTGCCGTAACGGGGGCCAGCACAGATACGCAGTATTTT. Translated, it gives CSAVTGASTDTQYF.

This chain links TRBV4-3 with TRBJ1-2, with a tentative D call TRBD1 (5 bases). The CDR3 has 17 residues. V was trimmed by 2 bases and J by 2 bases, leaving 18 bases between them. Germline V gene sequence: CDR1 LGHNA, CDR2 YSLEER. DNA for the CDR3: TGCGCCAGCAGCCAATCGCTGGTTAACAGGTTGAACTATGGCTACACCTTC. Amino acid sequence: CASSQSLVNRLNYGYTF.

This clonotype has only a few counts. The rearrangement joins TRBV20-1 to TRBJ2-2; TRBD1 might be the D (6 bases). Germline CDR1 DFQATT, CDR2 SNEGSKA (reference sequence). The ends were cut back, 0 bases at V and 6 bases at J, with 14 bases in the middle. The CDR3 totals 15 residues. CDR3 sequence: CSARDTGFNSGELFF. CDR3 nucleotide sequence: TGCAGTGCTAGAGATACAGGGTTTAATTCCGGGGAGCTGTTTTTT.

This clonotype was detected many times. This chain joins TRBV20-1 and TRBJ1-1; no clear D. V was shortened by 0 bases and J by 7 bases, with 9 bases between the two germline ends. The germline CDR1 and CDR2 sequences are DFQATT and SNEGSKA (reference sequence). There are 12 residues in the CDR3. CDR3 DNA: TGCAGTGCTAGAGACCCGCGTGTTGAAGCTTTCTTT. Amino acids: CSARDPRVEAFF.

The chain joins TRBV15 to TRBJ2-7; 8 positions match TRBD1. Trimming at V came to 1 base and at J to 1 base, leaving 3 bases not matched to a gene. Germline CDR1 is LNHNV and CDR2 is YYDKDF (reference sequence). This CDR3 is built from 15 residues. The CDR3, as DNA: TGTGCCACCAGCAGAGGTAGGGACAGGTCCTACGAGCAGTACTTC. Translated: CATSRGRDRSYEQYF.

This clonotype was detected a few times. CDR3 loop: CAGSRGDNSPLHF. The CDR3, as DNA: TGCGCCGGATCGAGAGGGGATAATTCACCCCTCCACTTT. The J gene is TRBJ1-6, the V gene TRBV5-1; D possibly corresponds to TRBD1 (5 bases). V was shortened by 10 bases and J by 5 bases, with 13 bases between the two germline ends. The CDR3 is made up of 13 amino acids. Per the germline V gene, CDR1 is SGHRS and CDR2 is YFSETQ.

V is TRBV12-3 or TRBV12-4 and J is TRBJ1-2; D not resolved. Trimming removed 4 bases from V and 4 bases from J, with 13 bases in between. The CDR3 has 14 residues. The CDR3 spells CASSSPAGGYGYTF. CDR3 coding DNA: TGTGCCAGCAGTTCCCCGGCAGGTGGCTATGGCTACACCTTC.

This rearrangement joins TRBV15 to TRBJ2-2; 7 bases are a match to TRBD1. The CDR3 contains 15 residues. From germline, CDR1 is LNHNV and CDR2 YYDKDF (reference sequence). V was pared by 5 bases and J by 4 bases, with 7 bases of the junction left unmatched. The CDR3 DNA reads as TGTGCCACCAGCCCGGGACAGCCCTTCACCGGGGAGCTGTTTTTT. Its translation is CATSPGQPFTGELFF.

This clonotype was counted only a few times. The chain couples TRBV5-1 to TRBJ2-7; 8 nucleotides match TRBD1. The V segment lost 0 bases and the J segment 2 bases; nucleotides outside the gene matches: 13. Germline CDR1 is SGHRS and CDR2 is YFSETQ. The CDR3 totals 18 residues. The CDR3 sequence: CASSLVSGGSYNPYEQYF. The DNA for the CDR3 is TGCGCCAGCAGCTTGGTTTCAGGGGGCTCTTATAATCCCTACGAGCAGTACTTC.